This T cell receptor beta chain was recorded in a study of CD8+CD57+ T cells in acquired aplastic anemia listed by TCRdb under 2018. Looking at the study overall: On average, sorted CD4+ and CD8+ cells yielded around 3.5 ug of extracted DNA, with a range of 0.2 to 27.4 ug. CD8+CD57+ expansion was defined as a frequency above the mean frequency observed in healthy subjects. What the authors observed across the whole study: No significant difference in CD8+ Simpson's diversity was found between patients and healthy controls (P=0.060). Although around 30 CD8+ CDR3 sequences were shared by patients and controls, these sequences appeared highly expressed in patients and within the immunodominant clones of patients.

This clonotype occurred many times. There is no known antigen for this receptor. No base quality information exists; no much larger clone differs at one position. The patients picked for sequencing were ones in whom flow cytometry had shown an expansion of CD8+CD57+ cells. Every patient had a diagnosis of severe acquired aplastic anemia based on International Study of Aplastic Anemia and Agranulocytosis and Camitta criteria. No patient had received any therapy when blood was sampled. In the study, sorted CD4+ and CD8+ blood T cells from patients with severe aplastic anemia and from healthy subjects underwent deep sequencing of TCR repertoires. Patients were enrolled under clinicaltrials.gov protocols 00001620, 01623167, 00001397, 00071045, 00081523 and 00961064 in the USA. Ficoll-Paque density gradient centrifugation was used to isolate peripheral blood mononuclear cells. Before DNA extraction, CD4+ and CD8+ T cells were sorted with FACS or magnetic beads.

Profiling of TCR beta VDJ combinations and CDR3 sequences used genomic DNA as the template. An Illumina HiSeq 2000 was used for TCR repertoire sequencing. In the source study's methods: TRBV/TRBJ rearrangement plots, CDR3 size and DJ length profiles, and Simpson's diversity index were used to evaluate the repertoires. The most abundant DNA sequence in the deep sequencing data was taken as the immunodominant clone. CDR3 amino acid sequences were screened for sharing across subjects and were compared with published repertoires and the VDJdb database. TCRdb trimmed the raw reads at Q25, called clones with MiXCR and kept productive beta chains. Under each unique CDR3 protein, matching rows form one entry showing the most common genes and DNA. Clone size and V and J calls follow TCRdb, not the original study. The sample profile shows roughly 150,000 distinct CDR3 sequences; more than 45% of them were found once. The ten largest clones capture 3% to 4% of the sample.

Relative to germline, V is missing 4 bases and J is missing 5 bases, with 9 bases of the junction outside any gene match. The germline V gene gives CDR1 as KGHDR and CDR2 as SFDVKD. The CDR3 runs 16 amino acids, cysteine and phenylalanine included. Only the CDR3 part of the read is kept: 48 bases, read in frame from the first base. The sample consisted of sorted CD4+, CD8+, or CD8+CD57+ T cells (not recorded which) from PBMCs. This chain joins TRBV24-1 to TRBJ2-1; 8 central bases correspond to TRBD1. The sequence derives from a human donor with aplastic anemia. The CDR3 in this case is CATSDPGQGSHNEQFF. The DNA sequence follows: TGTGCCACCAGTGACCCAGGACAGGGATCGCACAATGAGCAGTTCTTC.